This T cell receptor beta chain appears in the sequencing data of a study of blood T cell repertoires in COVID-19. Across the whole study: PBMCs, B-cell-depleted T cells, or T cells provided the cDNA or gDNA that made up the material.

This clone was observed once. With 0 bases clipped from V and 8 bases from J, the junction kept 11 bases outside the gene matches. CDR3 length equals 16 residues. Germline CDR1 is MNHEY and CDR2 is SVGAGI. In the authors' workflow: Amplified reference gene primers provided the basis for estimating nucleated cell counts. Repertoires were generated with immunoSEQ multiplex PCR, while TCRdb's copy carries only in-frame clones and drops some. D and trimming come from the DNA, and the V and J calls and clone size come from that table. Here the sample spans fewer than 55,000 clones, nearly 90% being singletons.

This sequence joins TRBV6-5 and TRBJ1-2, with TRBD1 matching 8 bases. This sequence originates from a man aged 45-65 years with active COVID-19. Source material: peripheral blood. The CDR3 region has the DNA TGTGCCAGCAGTTACTCGACGGGTTCACAGGGGGGCGGCTACACCTTC. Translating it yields CASSYSTGSQGGGYTF.